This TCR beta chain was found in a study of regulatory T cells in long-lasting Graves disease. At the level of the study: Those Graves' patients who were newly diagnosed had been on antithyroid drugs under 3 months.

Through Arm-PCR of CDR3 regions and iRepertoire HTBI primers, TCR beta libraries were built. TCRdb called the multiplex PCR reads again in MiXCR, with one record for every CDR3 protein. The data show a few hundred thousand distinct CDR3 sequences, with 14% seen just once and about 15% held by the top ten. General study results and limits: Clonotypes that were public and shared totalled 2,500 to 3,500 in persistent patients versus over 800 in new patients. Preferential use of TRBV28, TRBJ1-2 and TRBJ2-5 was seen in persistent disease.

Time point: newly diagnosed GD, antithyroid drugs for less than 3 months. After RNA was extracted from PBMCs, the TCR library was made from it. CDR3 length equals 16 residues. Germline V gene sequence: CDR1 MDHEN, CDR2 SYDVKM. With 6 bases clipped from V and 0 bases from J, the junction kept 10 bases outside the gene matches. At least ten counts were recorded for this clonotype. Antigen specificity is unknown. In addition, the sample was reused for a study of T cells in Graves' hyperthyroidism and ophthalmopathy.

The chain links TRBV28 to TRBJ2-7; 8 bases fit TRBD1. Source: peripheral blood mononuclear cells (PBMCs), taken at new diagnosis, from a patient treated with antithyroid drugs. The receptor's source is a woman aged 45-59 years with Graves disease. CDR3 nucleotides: TGTGCCAGCAGCGACGGGCTTGGACAGGGCTCCTACGAGCAGTACTTC. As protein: CASSDGLGQGSYEQYF.